The rows below give T cell receptor beta chains drawn from one sample of a study of T cells after yellow fever vaccination. MiXCR, run by TCRdb on the 5' RACE reads, gives a single entry per CDR3 protein. The sample records a few hundred thousand distinct CDR3 sequences, about 3.7% being singletons. This material consisted of PBMCs, taken 15 days after the yellow fever booster vaccination. The receptors stem from a young man who received the YFV17D yellow fever vaccine. CDR3s include the opening cysteine and the closing phenylalanine or tryptophan. The D gene is left open where the match is weak. Size is stated for part of the rows, as once, few or many counts, or as a class when the clone is expanded.

abundance	v_gene	d_gene	j_gene	CDR3nt	CDR3aa
many	TRBV5-1	NA	TRBJ2-3	TGCGCCAGCAGCCAACCCGCTGACACAGATACGCAGTATTTT	CASSQPADTDTQYF
many	TRBV7-2	NA	TRBJ1-6	TGTGCCAGCAGCTTACAGGGGCTCGATTCACCCCTCCACTTT	CASSLQGLDSPLHF
many	TRBV27	TRBD1	TRBJ2-5	TGTGCCAGCAGTTTCATCGGACAGGGGCGATACCAAGAGACCCAGTACTTC	CASSFIGQGRYQETQYF
NA	TRBV6-9	NA	TRBJ1-5	TGTGCCAGCAGTTATTCGTTGGGGGACCCCAATCAGCCCCAGCATTTT	CASSYSLGDPNQPQHF
many	TRBV7-8	NA	TRBJ2-3	TGTGCCAGCAGCTTTCCTCCGGGCCCGTTCACAGATACGCAGTATTTT	CASSFPPGPFTDTQYF
many	TRBV29-1	NA	TRBJ1-3	TGCAGCGGGGGAAACACCATATATTTT	CSGGNTIYF
many	TRBV7-2	NA	TRBJ2-5	TGTGCCAGCAGCTTTTATGGGTTCGAAGAGACCCAGTACTTC	CASSFYGFEETQYF
many	TRBV5-1	NA	TRBJ1-1	TGCGCCAGCAGCTTTTCCACAGGGAAGAATGAAGCTTTCTTT	CASSFSTGKNEAFF
many	TRBV6-6	NA	TRBJ2-3	TGTGCCAGCAGCCCCCTAGCCGATACGCAGTATTTT	CASSPLADTQYF
few	TRBV7-9	NA	TRBJ2-3	TGTGCCAGCAGCCCGAAGACTAGGCTCACAGATACGCAGTATTTT	CASSPKTRLTDTQYF
many	TRBV3-1	NA	TRBJ2-3	TGTGCCAGCAGCCCGAGGGTCCCCACAGATACGCAGTATTTT	CASSPRVPTDTQYF
many	TRBV5-5	TRBD1	TRBJ1-5	TGTGCCAGCAGCTTGGCCTTTTTCGGGCAGGGGGCTGGGCAGCCCCAGCATTTT	CASSLAFFGQGAGQPQHF
few	TRBV5-6	TRBD2	TRBJ2-3	TGTGCCAGCAGCTTGTATAAGCGGGGACTCACAGATACGCAGTATTTT	CASSLYKRGLTDTQYF
many	TRBV7-9	NA	TRBJ2-1	TGTGCCAGCAGCTTAGAGGGCTCCCGGAATGAGCAGTTCTTC	CASSLEGSRNEQFF
many	TRBV6-1	NA	TRBJ1-3	TGTGCCAGCAGTGAATTGTTGACCCCTGGAAACACCATATATTTT	CASSELLTPGNTIYF
many	TRBV7-8	NA	TRBJ1-2	TGTGCCAGCAGCTTAGCGGCGGGGGGCGCGGGGCTGGGCTATGGCTACACCTTC	CASSLAAGGAGLGYGYTF
many	TRBV5-1	NA	TRBJ1-1	TGCGCCAGCAGCTTGGCGTGGGCGAAAATGAACACTGAAGCTTTCTTT	CASSLAWAKMNTEAFF
many	TRBV20-1	NA	TRBJ2-5	TGCAGTGCTAGAGATCCGGCTGACGGCTCCCAAGAGACCCAGTACTTC	CSARDPADGSQETQYF
few	TRBV20-1	TRBD1	TRBJ1-2	TGCAGTGCTACAAACCCGGGACAGGGTAACTATGGCTACACCTTC	CSATNPGQGNYGYTF
many	TRBV5-1	NA	TRBJ1-2	TGCGCCAGCTCGGGTGGAAGCTATGGCTACACCTTC	CASSGGSYGYTF
many	TRBV12-5	NA	TRBJ2-2	TGTGCTAGTGGTTTGACAGGAAACACCGGGGAGCTGTTTTTT	CASGLTGNTGELFF
many	TRBV5-1	TRBD1	TRBJ1-1	TGCGCCAGCAGCTTGGCCTCGGGACAGGGCACTGAAGCTTTCTTT	CASSLASGQGTEAFF
many	TRBV5-6	NA	TRBJ1-2	TGTGCCAGCAGCCCTCCGGGGGCGGATGGCTACACCTTC	CASSPPGADGYTF
many	TRBV12-3/TRBV12-4	NA	TRBJ1-4	TGTGCCAGCAGTAACGGACAGTTAACTAATGAAAAACTGTTTTTT	CASSNGQLTNEKLFF
many	TRBV12-3/TRBV12-4	TRBD2	TRBJ2-3	TGTGCCAGCAGTTCGGCGGGGGAACCCACAGATACGCAGTATTTT	CASSSAGEPTDTQYF
few	TRBV18	TRBD1	TRBJ2-6	TGTGCCAGCTCACCACGACAGGGGACCGGGGCCAACGTCCTGACTTTC	CASSPRQGTGANVLTF